These T cell receptor beta chains were read from a single sample in a study of PD-1 blockade in classical Hodgkin lymphoma. Data came from immunoSEQ multiplex PCR; TCRdb stores just in-frame clones and leaves some out. The profile shows more than 70,000 clones, 92% of them singletons. The sample consisted of peripheral blood mononuclear cells (PBMCs), taken before the second cycle of nivolumab. The receptors here all came from a human donor with classical Hodgkin lymphoma. Each CDR3 is given with its conserved first and last residue. D genes are given only for firm matches. Not every row has a clone size; where given, it reads once, few, many or a size class.

v_gene: TRBV5-6; abundance: NA; j_gene: TRBJ2-1; d_gene: TRBD2; CDR3nt: TGTGCCAGCAGCTTGGCCGTGGGGGAGGGGTACAATGAGCAGTTCTTC; CDR3aa: CASSLAVGEGYNEQFF
v_gene: TRBV10-2; abundance: NA; j_gene: TRBJ2-1; d_gene: TRBD2; CDR3nt: TGCGCCAGCATCGGACTAGCGGGGGAGGACTACAATGAGCAGTTCTTC; CDR3aa: CASIGLAGEDYNEQFF
v_gene: TRBV19; abundance: NA; j_gene: TRBJ2-2; d_gene: NA; CDR3nt: TGTGCCAGTGGGGGAGTGTTGAGCACCGGGGAGCTGTTTTTT; CDR3aa: CASGGVLSTGELFF
v_gene: TRBV15; abundance: NA; j_gene: TRBJ1-5; d_gene: NA; CDR3nt: TGTGCCACCAGCAGAGATCCGGGCAGGGGTCAGCCCCAGCATTTT; CDR3aa: CATSRDPGRGQPQHF
v_gene: TRBV25-1; abundance: few; j_gene: TRBJ1-3; d_gene: NA; CDR3nt: TGTGCCAGCAGTTTCGGGGGGGCGAACACCATATATTTT; CDR3aa: CASSFGGANTIYF
v_gene: TRBV5-1; abundance: NA; j_gene: TRBJ2-2; d_gene: TRBD2; CDR3nt: TGCGCCAGCAGCTTGGGCCCCGCGGGAGGCCCCACCGGGGAGCTGTTTTTT; CDR3aa: CASSLGPAGGPTGELFF
v_gene: TRBV12-2; abundance: NA; j_gene: TRBJ1-2; d_gene: NA; CDR3nt: TGTGCAAGTCGCCCCCCTACCGTATGTGGCAGTTTCTATGGCTACACCTTC; CDR3aa: CASRPPTVCGSFYGYTF
v_gene: TRBV28; abundance: NA; j_gene: TRBJ2-3; d_gene: TRBD2; CDR3nt: TGTGCCAGCAGTTTCCCCGGACTAGCAGCTAGCACAGATACGCAGTATTTT; CDR3aa: CASSFPGLAASTDTQYF
v_gene: TRBV7-9; abundance: NA; j_gene: TRBJ1-3; d_gene: TRBD1; CDR3nt: TGTGCCAGCAGCTTAGCCGGGACAGGCTCTGGAAACACCATATATTTT; CDR3aa: CASSLAGTGSGNTIYF
v_gene: TRBV28; abundance: NA; j_gene: TRBJ1-4; d_gene: NA; CDR3nt: TGTGCCAGCAGTTTATATCGCAGGGGCGGTGAAAAACTGTTTTTT; CDR3aa: CASSLYRRGGEKLFF
v_gene: TRBV9; abundance: NA; j_gene: TRBJ2-1; d_gene: NA; CDR3nt: TGTGCCAGCAGCGTGGGGCCGTACAATGAGCAGTTCTTC; CDR3aa: CASSVGPYNEQFF
v_gene: TRBV30; abundance: NA; j_gene: TRBJ1-1; d_gene: NA; CDR3nt: TGTGCCTGGACATCCGCCCCGAACACTGAAGCTTTCTTT; CDR3aa: CAWTSAPNTEAFF
v_gene: TRBV6-6; abundance: NA; j_gene: TRBJ2-5; d_gene: TRBD1; CDR3nt: TGTGCCAGCACGTGGGACAGTCCCAAGAAGACCCAGTACTTC; CDR3aa: CASTWDSPKKTQYF
v_gene: TRBV5-1; abundance: NA; j_gene: TRBJ2-1; d_gene: TRBD2; CDR3nt: TGCGCCAGCAGCTTGGGGGGACTAGCGGGAGGAGGGAGCGATGAGCAGTTCTTC; CDR3aa: CASSLGGLAGGGSDEQFF
v_gene: TRBV4-2; abundance: NA; j_gene: TRBJ2-1; d_gene: NA; CDR3nt: TGTGCCAGCAGCCAAGTCCGACCGCCGCGGGTCGATGAGCAGTTCTTC; CDR3aa: CASSQVRPPRVDEQFF
v_gene: TRBV19; abundance: NA; j_gene: TRBJ2-1; d_gene: TRBD2; CDR3nt: TGTGCCAGTAGTCGGACTAGCGGAGGAGACTACAATGAGCAGTTCTTC; CDR3aa: CASSRTSGGDYNEQFF
v_gene: TRBV11-3; abundance: NA; j_gene: TRBJ1-3; d_gene: TRBD1; CDR3nt: TGTGCCAGCAGCTCGGACAGGGAAGGAAACACCATATATTTT; CDR3aa: CASSSDREGNTIYF
v_gene: TRBV30; abundance: NA; j_gene: TRBJ1-3; d_gene: NA; CDR3nt: TGTGCCTGGTCACCGACCTCTGGAAACACCATATATTTT; CDR3aa: CAWSPTSGNTIYF
v_gene: TRBV28; abundance: NA; j_gene: TRBJ2-6; d_gene: NA; CDR3nt: TGTGCCAGCAGTTTTGGGTTCCGAGGAGGGGCCAACGTCCTGACTTTC; CDR3aa: CASSFGFRGGANVLTF
v_gene: TRBV30; abundance: NA; j_gene: TRBJ1-2; d_gene: TRBD1; CDR3nt: TGTGCCTGGAGATATAGCAGGGGGCTGAACTATGGCTACACCTTC; CDR3aa: CAWRYSRGLNYGYTF
v_gene: TRBV4-1; abundance: once; j_gene: TRBJ2-1; d_gene: TRBD2; CDR3nt: TGCGCCAGCAGCCAAGGGGGGACTAGCGGGCGGGGGCAGTTCTTC; CDR3aa: CASSQGGTSGRGQFF
v_gene: TRBV6-5; abundance: NA; j_gene: TRBJ2-2; d_gene: TRBD2; CDR3nt: TGTGCCAGCAGTTTCCTGACTAGCGCCGACACCGGGGAGCTGTTTTTT; CDR3aa: CASSFLTSADTGELFF
v_gene: TRBV5-8; abundance: NA; j_gene: TRBJ1-5; d_gene: NA; CDR3nt: TGTGCCAGCAGCTTGTTCAGGGTACAGCCCCAGCATTTT; CDR3aa: CASSLFRVQPQHF
v_gene: TRBV27; abundance: NA; j_gene: TRBJ1-3; d_gene: NA; CDR3nt: TGTGCCAGCAGTTTAGGGGGACAACCGACTGGAAACACCATATATTTT; CDR3aa: CASSLGGQPTGNTIYF
v_gene: TRBV7-9; abundance: NA; j_gene: TRBJ2-1; d_gene: TRBD1; CDR3nt: TGTGCCAGCAGCTGGGGACAGGGATCCCCGAGCTCCTACAATGAGCAGTTCTTC; CDR3aa: CASSWGQGSPSSYNEQFF
v_gene: TRBV7-3; abundance: NA; j_gene: TRBJ2-7; d_gene: NA; CDR3nt: TGTGCCAGCAGCTTTGGGGGAGAGGGGTACGAGCAGTACTTC; CDR3aa: CASSFGGEGYEQYF
v_gene: TRBV30; abundance: NA; j_gene: TRBJ2-3; d_gene: NA; CDR3nt: TGTGCCTGGAGTACCAGCCCAGATACGCAGTATTTT; CDR3aa: CAWSTSPDTQYF
v_gene: TRBV6-6; abundance: NA; j_gene: TRBJ2-2; d_gene: TRBD2; CDR3nt: TGTGCCAGCAGTGGGAGGGATAAGAACACCGGGGAGCTGTTTTTT; CDR3aa: CASSGRDKNTGELFF
v_gene: TRBV6-5; abundance: once; j_gene: TRBJ2-3; d_gene: NA; CDR3nt: TGTGCCAGCGGGAAAGTGACAGATACGCAGTATTTT; CDR3aa: CASGKVTDTQYF
v_gene: TRBV6-5; abundance: NA; j_gene: TRBJ1-5; d_gene: TRBD1; CDR3nt: TGTGCCAGCAGTCCCCGGGACAGGAATCAGCCCCAGCATTTT; CDR3aa: CASSPRDRNQPQHF
v_gene: TRBV28; abundance: once; j_gene: TRBJ2-1; d_gene: NA; CDR3nt: TGTGCCAGCAGTTTCGGGTTTAGCTCCTACAATGAGCAGTTCTTC; CDR3aa: CASSFGFSSYNEQFF
v_gene: TRBV9; abundance: NA; j_gene: TRBJ1-2; d_gene: NA; CDR3nt: TGTGCCAGCAGCGTAGAACAGAACTATGGCTACACCTTC; CDR3aa: CASSVEQNYGYTF
v_gene: TRBV18; abundance: NA; j_gene: TRBJ2-7; d_gene: NA; CDR3nt: TGTGCCAGCTCATCGACATCCCAGGGCCGTGCGTCATACGAGCAGTACTTC; CDR3aa: CASSSTSQGRASYEQYF
v_gene: TRBV30; abundance: NA; j_gene: TRBJ2-5; d_gene: NA; CDR3nt: TGTGCCACGGGTCAGGGGCTCGGAGAGACCCAGTACTTC; CDR3aa: CATGQGLGETQYF
v_gene: TRBV19; abundance: NA; j_gene: TRBJ2-1; d_gene: NA; CDR3nt: TGTGCCAGTAGTATTCAAGCCAGGGTCAATGAGCAGTTCTTC; CDR3aa: CASSIQARVNEQFF
v_gene: TRBV6-5; abundance: NA; j_gene: TRBJ2-7; d_gene: TRBD1; CDR3nt: TGTGCCAGCAGTTACCCCGGGACAGGGACCTACGAGCAGTACTTC; CDR3aa: CASSYPGTGTYEQYF
v_gene: TRBV9; abundance: NA; j_gene: TRBJ1-1; d_gene: NA; CDR3nt: TGTGCCAGCAGCCTCACTGAAGCTTTCTTT; CDR3aa: CASSLTEAFF
v_gene: TRBV6-5; abundance: NA; j_gene: TRBJ2-4; d_gene: NA; CDR3nt: TGTGCCAGCAGGAATACAGGGTTTCTCCAAAACATTCAGTACTTC; CDR3aa: CASRNTGFLQNIQYF
v_gene: TRBV11-2; abundance: NA; j_gene: TRBJ1-5; d_gene: NA; CDR3nt: TGTGCCAGCAGCAAGGGCAGGGCCGGAGCCTATAGCAATCAGCCCCAGCATTTT; CDR3aa: CASSKGRAGAYSNQPQHF
v_gene: TRBV7-2; abundance: NA; j_gene: TRBJ2-1; d_gene: TRBD2; CDR3nt: TGTGCCAGCAGCTTAACGGTAGCGGGTTACAATGAGCAGTTCTTC; CDR3aa: CASSLTVAGYNEQFF
v_gene: TRBV7-6; abundance: NA; j_gene: TRBJ2-5; d_gene: TRBD2; CDR3nt: TGTGCCAGCAGCTTAAATACAGCGGGAGGTGGAGAGACCCAGTACTTC; CDR3aa: CASSLNTAGGGETQYF
v_gene: TRBV2; abundance: NA; j_gene: TRBJ2-5; d_gene: NA; CDR3nt: TGTGCCAGCGAGTTCGAGCGCCCACAAGAGACCCAGTACTTC; CDR3aa: CASEFERPQETQYF